The sequence of this T cell receptor beta chain was determined in a study of sequential checkpoint blockade in melanoma. Study context: Patients were randomized 1:1 to nivolumab-then-ipilimumab or ipilimumab-then-nivolumab first-line. After both sequences, patients received maintenance nivolumab.

Sequencing was performed with immunoSEQ multiplex PCR; in TCRdb, only in-frame clones are kept and a portion is missing. The sample holds over 10,000 clones, roughly 80% seen once. Treatment here: randomized to nivolumab then ipilimumab (arm A) or the reverse (arm B). A single count supports this clone. CDR1 is SQVTM and CDR2 is ANQGSEA in the germline V gene. This CDR3 region has 10 residues. Trimming removed 4 bases at V and 4 bases at J, with 4 bases between. The gene calls are TRBV29-1 and TRBJ1-1; D gene uncertain. Sample: CD8+ T cells sorted from blood (inferred from file names), taken from a patient given nivolumab and ipilimumab in sequence. The TCR was taken from a human donor with melanoma. This CDR3 reads CSVVLTEAFF. The CDR3 nucleotides are TGCAGCGTTGTTCTCACTGAAGCTTTCTTT. Complete variable domain (other parts from reference TRBV29-1 and TRBJ1-1): SAVISQKPSRDICQRGTSLTIQCQVDSQVTMMFWYRQQPGQSLTLIATANQGSEATYESGFVIDKFPISRPNLTFSTLTVSNMSPEDSSIYLCSVVLTEAFFGQGTRLTVV.